This T cell receptor (beta chain) appears in the sequencing data of a study of blood T cell repertoires in COVID-19. Study summary: Whether acute or convalescent, the COVID-19 samples came from the United States, Italy and Spain. PBMCs, B-cell-depleted T cells, or T cells were the source of the cDNA or gDNA that made up the material.

The assay was immunoSEQ multiplex PCR, and TCRdb's table has in-frame clones only and misses some. The sample records approximately 100,000 clones, 75% to 85% being singletons. This receptor was obtained from a man aged 55 to 69 with acute or convalescent COVID-19. The sample comprised peripheral blood.

CDR3 bases: TGTGCCAGCAGCCCCCCAGGGAGACTAGGTAGTGTGACCCAGTACTTC. The encoded protein is CASSPPGRLGSVTQYF. This rearrangement joins TRBV3-1 (or the pseudogene TRBV3-2) to TRBJ2-5; a weak D match, TRBD2 (6 bases). There are 16 residues in the CDR3. Germline assignment: CDR1 LGHDT and CDR2 YNNKEL (reference sequence). Trimming pared 4 bases from V and 7 bases from J, leaving 22 bases between.